This T cell receptor beta chain was sequenced in a study of cytomegalovirus exposure and HLA in healthy donors. Study observations and caveats: A later analysis linked a missense DCLRE1C variant to TCR beta V- and J-gene trimming.

Trimming shortened V by 2 bases and J by 5 bases, and 9 bases separated the two germline ends. Germline-derived CDR1 and CDR2 are SEHNR and FQNEAQ (reference sequence). The CDR3 loop spans 13 amino acids. On this clone itself: The target antigen is unknown. Other DNA sequences in the same sample also yield this CDR3.

Each donor was nominally healthy when sampled (though unrecorded immune exposures were likely). Researchers ran the PCR with 60 Vbeta and 13 Jbeta primers. Clones were sequenced by immunoSEQ multiplex PCR, and TCRdb holds only the in-frame ones, with some missing. This sample's clone table lists approximately 58,000 clones. The clonotype originates from a woman in her late teens or twenties in good health and CMV-seronegative. V is TRBV7-9 and J is TRBJ1-1; D perhaps matches TRBD1 (6 bases). Sequenced input: PBMCs. The CDR3 spells CASSLRGGTEAFF. The CDR3 coding sequence is TGTGCCAGCAGCTTAAGGGGGGGAACTGAAGCTTTCTTT.